This passage covers 26 T cell receptor beta chains from one sample sequenced in a study of Graves' ophthalmopathy and Graves' hyperthyroidism. Amplification targeted the TCR beta CDR3 regions, with RNA transcripts as the source material. In the first round, RT-PCR was carried out with HTBI primers, and a multiplex PCR formed the second round. TCRdb re-analysed the multiplex PCR reads in MiXCR, keeping a single row per CDR3 protein. The sample carries around 1,000,000 distinct CDR3 sequences, around a third recorded once. The source material was peripheral blood or thyroid tissue (not recorded which). All receptors derive from an adult man with Graves' hyperthyroidism.

This clonotype was observed many times. The rearrangement uses TRBV7-9 and TRBJ2-6; D is possibly TRBD1 or TRBD2 (5 bases each). Between the trimmed V and J ends, which lost 6 bases and 0 bases, there was a span of 9 bases. The germline CDR1 and CDR2 sequences are SEHNR and FQNEAQ (reference sequence). The CDR3 has 15 residues. The CDR3 nucleotides read TGTGCCAGCAGTGGGACCAACTCTGGGGCCAACGTCCTGACTTTC. Amino acid sequence: CASSGTNSGANVLTF.

This clonotype was recorded many times. The rearrangement uses TRBV12-3 or TRBV12-4 and TRBJ1-5, with 8 bases that match TRBD1. This CDR3 contains 14 residues. V lost 4 bases to trimming and J lost 6 bases; unmatched junction nucleotides: 5. Written as DNA, the CDR3 is TGTGCCAGCAGTTCGACAGGGGCCACTCAGCCCCAGCATTTT. It encodes CASSSTGATQPQHF.

V is TRBV6-6 and J is TRBJ2-6; 10 bases are a match to TRBD1. The germline V gene encodes CDR1 MNHNY and CDR2 SVGAGI (reference sequence). V shed 2 bases, J shed 4 bases, and the junction held 11 bases outside the gene matches. This CDR3 has 19 residues. The CDR3 region has the DNA TGTGCCAGCAGTTACGCCCCGGGACAGGGGTCGTGGGGGGCCAACGTCCTGACTTTC. It translates to CASSYAPGQGSWGANVLTF.

Ten or more counts support this clonotype. The chain combines TRBV15 with TRBJ1-1, with D hard to call. CDR1 is LNHNV, CDR2 YYDKDF, per germline (reference sequence). The CDR3 has 14 amino acids. Trimming cost V 0 bases and J 6 bases, with 11 bases left between them. The CDR3 is CATSRDPGIAEAFF. CDR3 DNA: TGTGCCACCAGCAGAGATCCGGGTATTGCTGAAGCTTTCTTT.

With regard to this clonotype: This may come from a read error, since a much larger clone is one base off. This rearrangement joins TRBV9 to TRBJ2-5, with 9 positions matching TRBD2. Germline values: CDR1 SGDLS, CDR2 YYNGEE. The CDR3 is made up of 14 amino acids. The DNA for the CDR3 is TGTACCAGCAGCGTGGATAGCGGGAGTGAGACCCAGTACTTC. As protein: CTSSVDSGSETQYF.

This clonotype showed up just a few times. The genes are TRBV7-2 and TRBJ2-7, with 14 bases identical to TRBD2. With 4 bases clipped from V and 11 bases from J, the junction kept 7 bases outside the gene matches. The CDR3 sequence is 14 residues long. Germline CDR1 SGHTA, CDR2 FQGNSA. The CDR3, as DNA: TGTGCCAGCAGCTCCCGACTAGCGGGGGGGAAGGAGTACTTC. This encodes CASSSRLAGGKEYF. The entire variable domain, with the rest obtained from reference TRBV7-2 and TRBJ2-7, is as follows: GAGVSQSPSNKVTEKGKDVELRCDPISGHTALYWYRQSLGQGLEFLIYFQGNSAPDKSGLPSDRFSAERTGGSVSTLTIQRTQQEDSAVYLCASSSRLAGGKEYFGPGTRLTVT.

In its sample, this clonotype was seen many times. The chain combines TRBV10-3 with TRBJ2-5; D remains unclear. The V gene lost 10 bases and the J gene lost 5 bases, with 14 bases spanning the gap. Germline CDR1 reads ENHRY; CDR2 reads SYGVKD. The CDR3 sequence is 12 residues long. The CDR3 reads CATGTTKETQYF. CDR3 bases: TGTGCCACCGGAACAACGAAGGAGACCCAGTACTTC.

Details on this clonotype: A much larger clone differs from this one at a single base, so this may be a read error. The chain links TRBV7-2 to TRBJ2-7; 8 nucleotides match TRBD1. CDR3 length: 16 amino acids. V was clipped by 6 bases and J by 11 bases; unmatched bases: 21. CDR1 SGHTA and CDR2 FQGNSA come from the germline V gene. The CDR3 reads CASRPLGDRGAPRKYF. CDR3 nucleotides: TGTGCCAGCAGACCTCTAGGTGACAGGGGTGCCCCAAGGAAGTACTTC. The full variable domain, in which reference TRBV7-2 and TRBJ2-7 provide the parts outside the CDR3, is GAGVSQSPSNKVTEKGKDVELRCDPISGHTALYWYRQSLGQGLEFLIYFQGNSAPDKSGLPSDRFSAERTGGSVSTLTIQRTQQEDSAVYLCASRPLGDRGAPRKYFGPGTRLTVT.

The chain is built from TRBV7-6 and TRBJ1-2; D gene unclear. Germline loops: CDR1 SGHVS, CDR2 FNYEAQ. The CDR3 sequence is 13 residues long. Trimming stripped 4 bases from V and 4 bases from J, with 10 bases between. CDR3 sequence: CASSSGVSYGYTF. The CDR3 coding sequence is TGTGCCAGCAGCTCGGGTGTAAGCTATGGCTACACCTTC.

The chain recombines TRBV20-1 with TRBJ2-7, with TRBD1 matching over 12 bases. This CDR3 is built from 13 residues. Germline CDR1 reads DFQATT; CDR2 reads SNEGSKA (reference sequence). The V and J ends lost 6 bases and 6 bases, in that order; junction bases with no gene match: 6. DNA for the CDR3: TGCAGTGCCCCAAGGGACAGGGGGCTCGAGCAGTACTTC. As protein: CSAPRDRGLEQYF.

A note on this clonotype: This could be a read error, since a much larger clone is one nucleotide away. This rearrangement joins TRBV20-1 to TRBJ2-7; 12 nucleotides align to TRBD2. The CDR3 covers 15 residues. The V segment lost 6 bases and the J segment 3 bases; nucleotides outside the gene matches: 9. Germline V gives CDR1 DFQATT, CDR2 SNEGSKA (reference sequence). CDR3 sequence: CSAKASGRAGYEQYF. In nucleotides, the CDR3 is TGCAGTGCCAAAGCTAGCGGGAGGGCCGGCTACGAGCAGTACTTC.

This rearrangement joins TRBV12-3 or TRBV12-4 to TRBJ2-3, with 7 nucleotides matching TRBD1. With V trimmed by 6 bases and J by 0 bases, 3 bases remained unmatched. The CDR3 loop spans 14 amino acids. CDR3 loop: CASSKQGSTDTQYF. The CDR3 coding sequence is TGTGCCAGCAGCAAACAGGGGAGCACAGATACGCAGTATTTT.

With respect to this clonotype: This may stem from a read error, because a much larger clone lies one nucleotide away. No conserved phenylalanine or tryptophan ends this CDR3, so it is likely a read error. The chain is built from TRBV19 and TRBJ1-5; D unresolved. Between the trimmed V and J ends, which lost 11 bases and 1 base, there was a span of 6 bases. Germline V lookup: CDR1 LNHDA, CDR2 SQIVND (reference sequence). The CDR3 is 11 residues long. In DNA, the CDR3 is TGTGCCGGAGGGAGCAATCAGCCCCAGCATCTT. Encoded protein: CAGGSNQPQHL.

This clonotype occurred a few times. The V and J genes are TRBV5-8 and TRBJ2-5, with D perhaps TRBD2 (6 bases). V was cut by 0 bases and J by 5 bases, with 17 bases left in between. The CDR3 totals 16 residues. Looked up from germline, CDR1 is SGHTS and CDR2 is YDEGEE. This CDR3 is CASSLEVGLAGETQYF. CDR3 nucleotide sequence: TGTGCCAGCAGCTTGGAGGTGGGGCTTGCGGGGGAGACCCAGTACTTC.

The CDR3 region is CASSMYGQGANVLTF. The CDR3, as DNA: TGTGCCAGTAGTATGTACGGACAGGGGGCCAACGTCCTGACTTTC. The V and J genes are TRBV19 and TRBJ2-6; maybe TRBD1 (6 bases). This CDR3 contains 15 residues. V shed 3 bases and J shed 4 bases, with 10 bases lying between them. The V gene's germline CDR1 is LNHDA and CDR2 SQIVND (reference sequence).

The V gene is TRBV4-2, the J gene TRBJ2-7, with D possibly matching TRBD1 (5 bases). The CDR3 consists of 15 residues. V was pared by 2 bases and J by 2 bases, with 13 bases between. Germline V gene lookup returns CDR1 LGHNA and CDR2 YNFKEQ. The CDR3 DNA reads TGTGCCAGCAGCCAAAAAACAGGCCCTCCCTACGAGCAGTACTTC. Translated: CASSQKTGPPYEQYF.

This clonotype was counted many times. The gene calls are TRBV6-4 and TRBJ2-5; 12 positions match TRBD2. This CDR3 contains 14 residues. The trim removed 8 bases at V and 6 bases at J, leaving 7 bases unmatched. Germline V gene lookup returns CDR1 MRHNA and CDR2 SNTAGT. The CDR3 is CASLRTSGTKTQYF. As DNA, the CDR3 is TGTGCCAGCCTAAGGACTAGCGGGACAAAGACCCAGTACTTC.

The V gene is TRBV2, the J gene TRBJ1-5; D unresolved. V dropped 6 bases and J dropped 6 bases, with 15 bases sitting between them. The germline CDR1 and CDR2 sequences are SNHLY and FYNNEI. This CDR3 has 14 residues. CDR3 region: CASSETVVTQPQHF. For the CDR3, the DNA is TGTGCCAGCAGCGAAACAGTGGTGACTCAGCCCCAGCATTTT.

Comment on this clonotype: A much larger clone is a single base away; this may be a read error. The chain links TRBV10-3 to TRBJ1-5, with a tentative D call TRBD1 (6 bases). The germline V and J ends were trimmed by 3 bases and 6 bases, with 12 bases remaining between them. The CDR3 spans 14 residues. The germline gives CDR1 ENHRY, CDR2 SYGVKD. In DNA, the CDR3 is TGTGCCATCAGTGAAGGAGGCAGGGGTCAGCCCCAGCATTTT. Protein sequence: CAISEGGRGQPQHF.

The sample holds a few counts of this clonotype. The chain carries TRBV12-3 or TRBV12-4 and TRBJ2-7, with 7 bases matching TRBD1. CDR3 length: 16 residues. V was clipped by 3 bases and J by 0 bases; unmatched bases: 8. In nucleotides, the CDR3 is TGTGCCAGCAGTTTCGCAGGGGGTCATCTCTCCTACGAGCAGTACTTC. Translation gives CASSFAGGHLSYEQYF.

The table lists this clonotype with many counts. The chain combines TRBV20-1 with TRBJ1-2, with 10 bases lining up with TRBD1. CDR1 and CDR2 from the germline V gene are DFQATT and SNEGSKA (reference sequence). The V and J ends lost 0 bases and 8 bases, in that order; junction bases with no gene match: 3. The CDR3 has 13 residues. The CDR3 region has the DNA TGCAGTGCTAGAGAGGACAGGGGGGACGGCTACACCTTC. Encoded protein: CSAREDRGDGYTF.

The chain links TRBV4-3 to TRBJ1-5; D is ambiguous. V lost 4 bases and J 7 bases, leaving 14 bases between the germline ends. The CDR3 is 14 amino acids. CDR1 is LGHNA and CDR2 is YSLEER in the germline V gene. The CDR3 DNA is TGCGCCAGCAGCCTAGAACGTGGTTGGCAGCCCCAGCATTTT. Protein sequence: CASSLERGWQPQHF.

The table lists this clonotype with many counts. The chain couples TRBV10-3 to TRBJ1-5; D gene unclear. Germline CDR1 and CDR2: ENHRY and SYGVKD. V lost 2 bases and J 3 bases, leaving 5 bases between the germline ends. The CDR3 is 13 amino acids. CDR3 in amino acids: CAISETPNQPQHF. As DNA, the CDR3 is TGTGCCATCAGTGAGACTCCCAATCAGCCCCAGCATTTT.

This clonotype was counted ten times or more. The chain links TRBV14 to TRBJ1-6, with D uncertain. This CDR3 has 13 residues. The V gene's germline CDR1 is SGHDN and CDR2 FVKESK. V gave up 1 base and J gave up 10 bases, with 8 bases separating them. The CDR3 here is CASSQVAGSPLHF. CDR3 nucleotide sequence: TGTGCCAGCAGCCAAGTAGCGGGATCACCCCTCCACTTT.

This clonotype was observed at least ten times. The genes are TRBV20-1 and TRBJ2-7; D is possibly TRBD2 (6 bases). This CDR3 has 15 residues. Trimming took 6 bases from V and 2 from J, leaving 20 bases between them. CDR1 is DFQATT, CDR2 SNEGSKA, per germline (reference sequence). Here the CDR3 reads CSAETAGTLTYEQYF. As DNA, the CDR3 is TGCAGTGCCGAGACCGCCGGGACTCTGACCTACGAGCAGTACTTC.

This clonotype was seen only a few times. This chain connects TRBV15 to TRBJ2-7; D is unclear. The CDR3 runs 14 residues. The germline V and J ends were trimmed by 1 base and 2 bases, with 9 bases remaining between them. Germline V gene data show CDR1 as LNHNV and CDR2 as YYDKDF (reference sequence). CDR3 sequence reads: CATSRVAPTYEQYF. The CDR3 DNA reads as TGTGCCACCAGCAGAGTAGCCCCTACCTACGAGCAGTACTTC. Using reference TRBV15 and TRBJ2-7 for the parts outside the CDR3, the full variable domain is DAMVIQNPRYQVTQFGKPVTLSCSQTLNHNVMYWYQQKSSQAPKLLFHYYDKDFNNEADTPDNFQSRRPNTSFCFLDIRSPGLGDTAMYLCATSRVAPTYEQYFGPGTRLTVT.